The source of this TCR beta chain is a study of T cell repertoires and Cas9 in healthy adults. Study overall: Multi-effector potency, cytotoxicity and lineage were assessed in SpCas9-reactive CD4 and CD8 T cells.

With regard to this clone: Its antigen is not identified.

The CDR3 has 15 residues. CDR1 and CDR2 from the germline V gene are MGHDK and SYGVNS. V lost 6 bases, J lost 2 bases, and 13 bases lay in between. Whole-study results and caveats: Reportedly, SpCas9-reactive effector T cell proliferation and function were mitigated by SpCas9-reactive Tregs in vitro.

The method was immunoSEQ multiplex PCR; TCRdb's version includes in-frame clones alone and lacks a portion of them. This sample has tens of thousands of clones, with about 89% found just once. The sequencing sample was made of CD4+ effector T cells (CD127+, CD25-, CD137-, CD154-) from PBMCs; culture status not recorded. The sequence was obtained from a human donor in good health. The chain combines TRBV25-1 with TRBJ2-2; D is possibly TRBD1 or TRBD2 (5 bases each). CDR3 sequence: CASRGDPDNTGELFF. In DNA, the CDR3 is TGTGCCAGCAGGGGGGACCCTGATAACACCGGGGAGCTGTTTTTT.